This TCR beta chain was captured by sequencing in a study of blood T cells in healthy people across ages. With a J-beta primer mix and a sample-barcoded 5' primer, a second PCR ran roughly 6 to 12 cycles. Via MiXCR, TCRdb re-called the 5' RACE reads, giving one row per CDR3 protein. The repertoire holds some 1.4 million distinct CDR3 sequences, 40% to 50% seen once, with roughly 7.7% in the top ten. V lost 6 bases and J lost 1, with 10 bases in between. CDR3 length equals 15 residues. Source material: blood. The origin of this receptor is a woman aged 18-35 years in good health. V gene TRBV12-3 or TRBV12-4 combines with J gene TRBJ2-6; a possible D gene is TRBD1 (6 bases). CDR3 region: CASRIQGSGANVLTF. Written as DNA, the CDR3 is TGTGCCAGCAGAATTCAGGGGTCTGGGGCCAACGTCCTGACTTTC.